The 28 T cell receptor beta chains listed next were all sequenced from one sample in a study of Tregs in tolerant kidney transplant recipients. Data came from immunoSEQ multiplex PCR; TCRdb stores just in-frame clones and leaves some out. The data contain some 74,000 clones, around 93% of them singletons. The sequenced sample was Tregs from blood, obtained before the transplant. These receptors came from a human donor who received a combined kidney and bone marrow transplant.

This clone was seen just once. The rearrangement joins TRBV19 to TRBJ2-7; TRBD1 agrees at 8 bases. The CDR3 sequence is 15 residues long. CDR1 LNHDA and CDR2 SQIVND come from the germline V gene (reference sequence). V shed 6 bases and J 0 bases; nucleotides not matched to a gene: 7. CDR3 sequence (DNA): TGTGCCAGTAGCCTGGACAGGGACCCCTCCTACGAGCAGTACTTC. Protein: CASSLDRDPSYEQYF.

The V gene is TRBV7-2, the J gene TRBJ2-6; D unresolved. CDR3 length equals 15 residues. Germline assignment: CDR1 SGHTA and CDR2 FQGNSA. V lost 1 base and J 0 bases, leaving 4 bases between the germline ends. CDR3 protein: CASSLDISGANVLTF. The CDR3 DNA reads as TGTGCCAGCAGCTTAGACATCTCTGGGGCCAACGTCCTGACTTTC. Looking up the rest from reference TRBV7-2 and TRBJ2-6 gives the full variable domain: GAGVSQSPSNKVTEKGKDVELRCDPISGHTALYWYRQSLGQGLEFLIYFQGNSAPDKSGLPSDRFSAERTGGSVSTLTIQRTQQEDSAVYLCASSLDISGANVLTFGAGSRLTVL.

The chain carries TRBV4-3 and TRBJ2-2; D is possibly TRBD2 (5 bases). The CDR3 has 15 amino acids. V was trimmed by 1 base and J by 5 bases, leaving 11 bases between them. Looked up from germline, CDR1 is LGHNA and CDR2 is YSLEER. CDR3 nucleotide sequence: TGCGCCAGCAGCCAAGTACGGGGATCTACCGGGGAGCTGTTTTTT. It yields the protein CASSQVRGSTGELFF.

The rearrangement joins TRBV29-1 to TRBJ1-5; 10 positions match TRBD1. Trimming removed 5 bases from V and 4 bases from J; junction bases left unmatched: 5. The CDR3 is 14 residues long. Per the germline V gene, CDR1 is SQVTM and CDR2 is ANQGSEA. The CDR3 coding sequence is TGCAGCGTTACCCTGGGACAGGGGAATCAGCCCCAGCATTTT. Its protein product is CSVTLGQGNQPQHF.

The chain links TRBV30 to TRBJ1-5; TRBD1 agrees at 9 bases. Per the germline V gene, CDR1 is GTSNPN and CDR2 is SVGIG (reference sequence). This CDR3 is built from 16 residues. Trimming at V came to 0 bases and at J to 4 bases, leaving 7 bases not matched to a gene. The chain's CDR3 is CAWSVGSGQGNQPQHF. The CDR3 nucleotides are TGTGCCTGGAGTGTAGGTTCGGGACAGGGTAATCAGCCCCAGCATTTT. The whole variable domain, remainder taken from reference TRBV30 and TRBJ1-5, is SQTIHQWPATLVQPVGSPLSLECTVEGTSNPNLYWYRQAAGRGLQLLFYSVGIGQISSEVPQNLSASRPQDRQFILSSKKLLLSDSGFYLCAWSVGSGQGNQPQHFGDGTRLSIL.

The chain carries TRBV27 and TRBJ2-2; TRBD2 aligns across 13 bases. Germline V gene sequence: CDR1 MNHEY, CDR2 SMNVEV (reference sequence). V dropped 6 bases and J dropped 5; count of bases not matched to a gene: 3. The CDR3 is 15 residues long. CDR3: CASSSGLAGTGELFF. CDR3 nucleotide sequence: TGTGCCAGCAGCTCGGGACTAGCGGGGACCGGGGAGCTGTTTTTT.

The chain joins TRBV19 to TRBJ2-5; a weak D match, TRBD1 (6 bases). The CDR3 spans 14 residues. V was trimmed by 3 bases and J by 4 bases, leaving 12 bases between them. The germline CDR1 and CDR2 sequences are LNHDA and SQIVND (reference sequence). CDR3 residues: CASSIFGQPETQYF. The CDR3 DNA follows: TGTGCCAGTAGTATTTTTGGACAGCCAGAGACCCAGTACTTC.

The J gene is TRBJ2-5, the V gene TRBV7-7; 7 nucleotides agree with TRBD1. The J call may be in error: the DNA end matches TRBJ2-7 better. This CDR3 contains 14 residues. Germline V gene lookup returns CDR1 SSHAT and CDR2 FNYEAQ (reference sequence). The DNA for the CDR3 is TGTGCCAGCAGCTTAACAGGGGAGACCTACGAGCAGTACTTC. Amino acid sequence: CASSLTGETYEQYF.

A single count supports this clone. The V call is TRBV30, the J call TRBJ1-1; D unresolved. Germline V lookup: CDR1 GTSNPN, CDR2 SVGIG (reference sequence). Trimming took off 3 bases at V and 2 bases at J, with 10 bases between the two ends. The CDR3 extends over 13 amino acids. CDR3 region: CAWRRTGNTEAFF. The CDR3 DNA reads as TGTGCCTGGAGGAGGACGGGTAACACTGAAGCTTTCTTT.

Regarding this clone: Other nucleotide sequences in the sample specify the same CDR3. The chain couples TRBV18 to TRBJ2-5; D is unclear. Per germline, CDR1 KGHSH and CDR2 LQKENI. The CDR3 extends over 12 amino acids. Trimming removed 2 bases from V and 4 bases from J, with 5 bases in between. The CDR3 nucleotides are TGTGCCAGCTCACCAGGCGGAGAGACCCAGTACTTC. This translates into CASSPGGETQYF.

This clone showed up just once. V usage is TRBV6-1 and J usage is TRBJ2-7; a possible D gene is TRBD2 (6 bases). CDR3 length equals 14 residues. Germline CDR1 and CDR2: MNHNS and SASEGT. V lost 6 bases and J lost 6, with 18 bases in between. The CDR3 region is CASRGRGGPLEQYF. As DNA, the CDR3 is TGTGCCAGCAGGGGAAGGGGAGGACCCCTCGAGCAGTACTTC.

The chain recombines TRBV19 with TRBJ2-7, with D perhaps matching TRBD2 (5 bases). V lost 6 bases, J lost 6 bases, and 15 bases lay in between. This CDR3 comprises 13 residues. Looked up from germline, CDR1 is LNHDA and CDR2 is SQIVND (reference sequence). The CDR3 loop reads CASRRTSSGEQYF. Written as DNA, the CDR3 is TGTGCCAGTAGACGAACTAGTTCAGGCGAGCAGTACTTC.

The count of this clone is one. V and J are TRBV6-6 and TRBJ1-1; D is uncertain. This CDR3 is built from 15 residues. Trimming took 0 bases from V and 1 from J, leaving 9 bases between them. Germline V CDR1 and CDR2: MNHNY, SVGAGI (reference sequence). CDR3: CASSYSVSANTEAFF. As DNA, the CDR3 is TGTGCCAGCAGTTACTCCGTTTCAGCGAACACTGAAGCTTTCTTT.

V usage is TRBV5-1 and J usage is TRBJ2-5; 7 positions agree with TRBD2. This CDR3 region has 14 residues. J was trimmed by 4 bases and V by 0 bases; bases with no gene match: 3. Germline CDR1 reads SGHRS; CDR2 reads YFSETQ. The CDR3 sequence: CASSLGGSRETQYF. CDR3 DNA: TGCGCCAGCAGCTTGGGCGGGAGCCGAGAGACCCAGTACTTC.

This chain links TRBV5-1 with TRBJ2-5; D call uncertain. Between the trimmed V and J ends, which lost 4 bases and 4 bases, there was a span of 20 bases. This CDR3 spans 16 amino acids. The germline V gene has CDR1 SGHRS and CDR2 YFSETQ. The CDR3 DNA reads TGCGCCAGCAGCACTTCGACATTTGGGCTGGGAGAGACCCAGTACTTC. This translates into CASSTSTFGLGETQYF. Full variable domain (missing parts from reference TRBV5-1 and TRBJ2-5): KAGVTQTPRYLIKTRGQQVTLSCSPISGHRSVSWYQQTPGQGLQFLFEYFSETQRNKGNFPGRFSGRQFSNSRSEMNVSTLELGDSALYLCASSTSTFGLGETQYFGPGTRLLVL.

V and J are TRBV28 and TRBJ2-1; TRBD1 agrees at 10 bases. The V gene's germline CDR1 is MDHEN and CDR2 SYDVKM. V shed 6 bases and J 5 bases; nucleotides not matched to a gene: 7. CDR3 length equals 15 residues. The CDR3: CASSSMGQGNNEQFF. Here the CDR3 DNA reads TGTGCCAGCAGCTCCATGGGACAGGGGAACAATGAGCAGTTCTTC.

This chain joins TRBV5-1 and TRBJ1-2; the match to TRBD1 covers 7 bases. CDR1 is SGHRS, CDR2 YFSETQ, per germline. Trimming took 4 bases from V and 4 from J; bases not matched to a gene: 7. The CDR3 extends over 14 amino acids. Here the CDR3 DNA reads TGCGCCAGCAGCAGGCCGGGACAGTCCTATGGCTACACCTTC. This encodes CASSRPGQSYGYTF.

The V and J genes are TRBV5-1 and TRBJ2-5, with 8 bases identical to TRBD1. The junction had 8 bases not matched to a gene; V was cut back by 2 bases and J by 2 bases. The germline gives CDR1 SGHRS, CDR2 YFSETQ. The CDR3 totals 16 residues. CDR3 residues: CASSFGDRYLQETQYF. DNA of the CDR3: TGCGCCAGCAGCTTCGGGGACAGGTACCTACAAGAGACCCAGTACTTC. Full variable domain (missing parts from reference TRBV5-1 and TRBJ2-5): KAGVTQTPRYLIKTRGQQVTLSCSPISGHRSVSWYQQTPGQGLQFLFEYFSETQRNKGNFPGRFSGRQFSNSRSEMNVSTLELGDSALYLCASSFGDRYLQETQYFGPGTRLLVL.

Notes on this clone: Relative to the germline gene, one junction end is altered; a read error may explain this. The J gene is TRBJ2-5, the V gene TRBV29-1; D unclear. CDR3 length: 12 amino acids. CDR1 SQVTM and CDR2 ANQGSEA come from the germline V gene. The CDR3 region is CSVEATGETQYF. CDR3 sequence (DNA): TGCAGCGTGGAAGCAACTGGGGAGACCCAGTACTTC.

This chain links TRBV28 with TRBJ2-1; D not resolved. The CDR3 spans 11 residues. V lost 9 bases and J lost 7, with 10 bases in between. Germline V lookup: CDR1 MDHEN, CDR2 SYDVKM. Written as DNA, the CDR3 is TGTGCCAGTACAAATATTAATGAGCAGTTCTTC. Residues: CASTNINEQFF.

This rearrangement joins TRBV28 to TRBJ1-6; tentative D call: TRBD1 (6 bases). Trimming shortened V by 2 bases and J by 7 bases, and 9 bases separated the two germline ends. The germline CDR1 and CDR2 sequences are MDHEN and SYDVKM. The CDR3 extends over 14 amino acids. DNA for the CDR3: TGTGCCAGCAGTTTACTCCAGGGGAATTCACCCCTCCACTTT. It encodes CASSLLQGNSPLHF.

The chain is built from TRBV6-4 and TRBJ2-2; 8 positions match TRBD1. CDR3 size: 15 residues. V was clipped by 5 bases and J by 5 bases; unmatched bases: 7. Germline V gene lookup returns CDR1 MRHNA and CDR2 SNTAGT. This CDR3 is CASSRTGLETGELFF. The CDR3 nucleotides are TGTGCCAGCAGTAGGACAGGGCTGGAGACCGGGGAGCTGTTTTTT.

The chain has TRBV6-1 and TRBJ2-7; D is undetermined. Germline CDR1 MNHNS, CDR2 SASEGT. V dropped 6 bases and J dropped 7 bases, with 22 bases sitting between them. This CDR3 is built from 15 residues. CDR3 loop: CASSSSGSSYLEQYF. As DNA, the CDR3 is TGTGCCAGCAGCTCCTCGGGTAGCAGCTATCTGGAGCAGTACTTC.

The chain carries TRBV6-6 and TRBJ1-1; D unclear. Trimming removed 2 bases at V and 0 bases at J, with 10 bases between. The CDR3 runs to 15 residues. Germline assignment: CDR1 MNHNY and CDR2 SVGAGI (reference sequence). CDR3 protein: CASSYDGQVNTEAFF. The CDR3 DNA is TGTGCCAGCAGTTACGATGGCCAGGTGAACACTGAAGCTTTCTTT.

The rearrangement uses TRBV4-1 and TRBJ1-3; D is uncertain. This CDR3 contains 15 residues. Germline V gene lookup returns CDR1 MGHRA and CDR2 YSYEKL. The V end lost 0 bases, the J end lost 4 bases, and 10 bases lay between the germline ends. The CDR3: CASSQDRELGNTIYF. The DNA for the CDR3 is TGCGCCAGCAGCCAAGATCGGGAGTTGGGAAACACCATATATTTT.

This chain links TRBV18 with TRBJ1-2; D gene unclear. The CDR3 loop spans 14 amino acids. CDR1 and CDR2 from the germline V gene are KGHSH and LQKENI. The V gene lost 0 bases and the J gene lost 2 bases, with 7 bases spanning the gap. The CDR3 region is CASSPPGPNYGYTF. The CDR3, as DNA: TGTGCCAGCTCACCACCTGGGCCAAACTATGGCTACACCTTC.

The rearrangement uses TRBV7-2 and TRBJ2-7; D remains unclear. V was clipped by 4 bases and J by 4 bases, with 14 bases between them. This CDR3 contains 14 residues. Germline CDR1 and CDR2: SGHTA and FQGNSA. In nucleotides, the CDR3 is TGTGCCAGCAGCTCCCGGCCTTCTCCTTACGAGCAGTACTTC. As protein: CASSSRPSPYEQYF.

V and J are TRBV7-2 and TRBJ2-1, with D perhaps matching TRBD1 or TRBD2 (5 bases each). Germline CDR1 and CDR2: SGHTA and FQGNSA. This CDR3 is 13 amino acids long. Trimming cost V 5 bases and J 4 bases, with 9 bases left between them. The CDR3 loop is CASSPGPYNEQFF. The CDR3 DNA is TGTGCCAGCAGCCCGGGGCCTTACAATGAGCAGTTCTTC. Full variable domain (rest looked up from reference TRBV7-2 and TRBJ2-1): GAGVSQSPSNKVTEKGKDVELRCDPISGHTALYWYRQSLGQGLEFLIYFQGNSAPDKSGLPSDRFSAERTGGSVSTLTIQRTQQEDSAVYLCASSPGPYNEQFFGPGTRLTVL.